What follows are 6 T cell receptor beta chains derived from one specimen sequenced in a study of STAT3 mutations in large granular lymphocyte leukemia. The antigens for these receptors are not known. Study-wide findings and caveats: In T-cell large granular lymphocyte leukemia, about half of patients showed multiple immunodominant subclonotypes.

Only in-frame clones appear in the TCRdb table, and some are missing; sequencing was by immunoSEQ multiplex PCR. The sample yields over 25,000 clones, approximately 84% seen once. Sequencing input: peripheral blood mononuclear cells. All receptors come from a man aged 55 to 70 with T-cell large granular lymphocyte leukemia. Some clones in this sample may be carry-over from other donors' samples.

This chain joins TRBV4-1 and TRBJ1-3; no clear D gene. The germline CDR1 and CDR2 sequences are MGHRA and YSYEKL. V lost 3 bases, J lost 4 bases, and 7 bases lay in between. The CDR3 length is 13 residues. The chain's CDR3 is CASSQLRGNTIYF. The CDR3 DNA reads as TGCGCCAGCAGCCAGCTCAGGGGAAACACCATATATTTT.

J is TRBJ2-2 and V is TRBV5-1; D unresolved. Deletions cut 0 bases from V and 5 bases from J, with 14 bases between. Germline V gene sequence: CDR1 SGHRS, CDR2 YFSETQ. This CDR3 comprises 16 residues. In nucleotides, the CDR3 is TGCGCCAGCAGCTTGGGGGCTCTCTCTCCAACCGGGGAGCTGTTTTTT. It is translated as CASSLGALSPTGELFF.

This chain joins TRBV7-9 and TRBJ1-1, with D unclear. Germline CDR1 is SEHNR and CDR2 is FQNEAQ (reference sequence). The CDR3 runs to 13 residues. V lost 0 bases and J 8 bases, leaving 10 bases between the germline ends. The CDR3 nucleotides are TGTGCCAGCAGCTTAGCGGGCCGGGAGGAAGCTTTCTTT. Protein product: CASSLAGREEAFF. Full variable domain (remainder filled in from reference TRBV7-9 and TRBJ1-1): DTGVSQNPRHKITKRGQNVTFRCDPISEHNRLYWYRQTLGQGPEFLTYFQNEAQLEKSRLLSDRFSAERPKGSFSTLEIQRTEQGDSAMYLCASSLAGREEAFFGQGTRLTVV.

The chain employs TRBV5-4 and TRBJ2-7, with 10 positions matching TRBD2. The trim removed 4 bases at V and 2 bases at J, leaving 6 bases unmatched. The CDR3 covers 15 residues. Germline-derived CDR1 and CDR2 are SGHNT and YYREEE (reference sequence). CDR3 protein: CASSPPSGRAYEQYF. CDR3 nucleotide sequence: TGTGCCAGCAGCCCTCCGAGCGGGAGGGCCTACGAGCAGTACTTC.

The chain joins TRBV7-2 to TRBJ2-4, with D perhaps matching TRBD1 (5 bases). Germline assignment: CDR1 SGHTA and CDR2 FQGNSA. CDR3 length: 14 residues. The V end lost 1 base, the J end lost 11 bases, and 15 bases lay between the germline ends. CDR3 nucleotide sequence: TGTGCCAGCAGCTTAGACCCAGGGCGTGCGGTTCAGTACTTC. This codes for CASSLDPGRAVQYF.

The genes are TRBV5-1 and TRBJ2-7; tentatively, D is TRBD2 (5 bases). V gave up 1 base and J gave up 2 bases, with 10 bases separating them. The length of the CDR3 is 14 residues. Germline V gene data show CDR1 as SGHRS and CDR2 as YFSETQ. The CDR3 nucleotides read TGCGCCAGCAGCTTGACTAGTCGGGCCTACGAGCAGTACTTC. It yields the protein CASSLTSRAYEQYF. Using reference TRBV5-1 and TRBJ2-7 for the parts outside the CDR3, the full variable domain is KAGVTQTPRYLIKTRGQQVTLSCSPISGHRSVSWYQQTPGQGLQFLFEYFSETQRNKGNFPGRFSGRQFSNSRSEMNVSTLELGDSALYLCASSLTSRAYEQYFGPGTRLTVT.